The 6 T cell receptor beta chains below all came from one sample that was sequenced in a study of control samples from healthy donors and cancer patients (dated by TCRdb to 2018 to 2020). To prepare the library, the immunoSEQ multiplex PCR assay was applied. TCRdb retrieved this table from immuneACCESS and kept in-frame rearrangements only. Not all clones are present; in checked studies, unresolved V genes account for under half, and no reason is known for the remainder. The sample includes 52,000 or so clones, with approximately 94% observed a single time. Less than 4.5% of the sample rests with the top ten. Sequenced input: blood. The source is a young man in good health.

The chain is built from TRBV24-1 and TRBJ2-1; no definite D call. The V end lost 4 bases, the J end lost 6 bases, and 9 bases lay between the germline ends. This CDR3 region has 13 residues. Per germline, CDR1 KGHDR and CDR2 SFDVKD. In nucleotides, the CDR3 is TGTGCCACCAGTGACGGGCTTGGCAATGAGCAGTTCTTC. It yields the protein CATSDGLGNEQFF.

The J gene is TRBJ1-1, the V gene TRBV5-5; 7 bases align to TRBD1. This CDR3 spans 15 amino acids. Germline CDR1 reads SGHKS; CDR2 reads YYEKEE (reference sequence). After removal of 3 bases from V and 2 bases from J, the junction contained 7 bases not matched to a gene. In DNA, the CDR3 is TGTGCCAGCAGCTACGTCCGGGACAGAAACACTGAAGCTTTCTTT. It is translated as CASSYVRDRNTEAFF.

A word on this clone: Compared with germline, one end of the junction differs, possibly owing to a read error. CDR3 region: CATSEAAGGDTGELFF. CDR3 DNA sequence: TGTGCCACCAGTGAAGCGGCGGGGGGGGACACCGGGGAGCTGTTTTTT. The V and J genes are TRBV2 and TRBJ2-2, with 9 bases lining up with TRBD2. This CDR3 is built from 16 residues. Germline V gives CDR1 SNHLY, CDR2 FYNNEI. Complete variable domain (other parts from reference TRBV2 and TRBJ2-2): EPEVTQTPSHQVTQMGQEVILRCVPISNHLYFYWYRQILGQKVEFLVSFYNNEISEKSEIFDDQFSVERPDGSNFTLKIRSTKLEDSAMYFCATSEAAGGDTGELFFGEGSRLTVL.

J is TRBJ1-3 and V is TRBV10-2; D is ambiguous. Trimming removed 5 bases from V and 0 bases from J, with 5 bases in between. Germline CDR1 is WSHSY and CDR2 is SAAADI. The CDR3 has 13 amino acids. The CDR3: CASSSDSGNTIYF. CDR3 in DNA: TGCGCCAGCAGTTCCGACTCTGGAAACACCATATATTTT.

The rearrangement uses TRBV3-1 (or the pseudogene TRBV3-2) and TRBJ2-7, with D perhaps TRBD1 (7 bases). The V gene lost 4 bases and the J gene lost 0 bases, with 16 bases spanning the gap. The CDR3 is 16 amino acids. The germline V gene has CDR1 LGHDT and CDR2 YNNKEL (reference sequence). DNA for the CDR3: TGTGCCAGCAGCCCTTGGAGACAGGGAGGCTCCTACGAGCAGTACTTC. Translating it yields CASSPWRQGGSYEQYF.

The chain combines TRBV12-3 or TRBV12-4 with TRBJ1-2; 7 positions match TRBD1. V trimming: 6 bases; J trimming: 8 bases; junction bases outside the gene matches: 3. This CDR3 comprises 11 residues. The CDR3 is CASRRDSGYTF. The DNA for the CDR3 is TGTGCCAGCAGACGGGACAGCGGCTACACCTTC.